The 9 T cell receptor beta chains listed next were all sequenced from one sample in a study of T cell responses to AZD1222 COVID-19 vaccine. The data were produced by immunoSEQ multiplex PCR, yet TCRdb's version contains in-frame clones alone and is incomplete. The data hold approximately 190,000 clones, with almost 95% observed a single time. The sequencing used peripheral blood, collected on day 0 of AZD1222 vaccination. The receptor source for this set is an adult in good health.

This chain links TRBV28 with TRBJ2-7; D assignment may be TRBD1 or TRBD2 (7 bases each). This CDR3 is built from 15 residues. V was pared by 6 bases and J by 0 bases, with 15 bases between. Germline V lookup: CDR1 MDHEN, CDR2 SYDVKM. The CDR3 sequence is CASRPRGTASYEQYF. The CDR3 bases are TGTGCCAGCAGACCGCGGGGGACAGCCTCCTACGAGCAGTACTTC.

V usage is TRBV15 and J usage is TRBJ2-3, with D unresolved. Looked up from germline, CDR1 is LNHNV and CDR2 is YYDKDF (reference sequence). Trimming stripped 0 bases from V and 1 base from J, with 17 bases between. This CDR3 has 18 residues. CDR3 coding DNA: TGTGCCACCAGCAGAGATTACCGCCCTGAGGTGGGCACAGATACGCAGTATTTT. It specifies CATSRDYRPEVGTDTQYF. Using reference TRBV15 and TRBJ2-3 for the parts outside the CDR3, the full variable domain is DAMVIQNPRYQVTQFGKPVTLSCSQTLNHNVMYWYQQKSSQAPKLLFHYYDKDFNNEADTPDNFQSRRPNTSFCFLDIRSPGLGDTAMYLCATSRDYRPEVGTDTQYFGPGTRLTVL.

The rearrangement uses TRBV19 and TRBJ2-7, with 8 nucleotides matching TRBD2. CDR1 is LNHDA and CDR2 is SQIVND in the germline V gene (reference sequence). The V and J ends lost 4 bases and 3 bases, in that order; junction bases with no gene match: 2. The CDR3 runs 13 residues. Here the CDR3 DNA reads TGTGCCAGTAGTACCGGGAGGGGCTACGAGCAGTACTTC. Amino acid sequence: CASSTGRGYEQYF.

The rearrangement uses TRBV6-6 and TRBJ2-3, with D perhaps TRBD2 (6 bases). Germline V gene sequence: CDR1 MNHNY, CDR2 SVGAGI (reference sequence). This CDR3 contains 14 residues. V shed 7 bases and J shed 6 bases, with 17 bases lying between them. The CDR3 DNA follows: TGTGCCAGCACTTCAGACTTGACTAGGGATACGCAGTATTTT. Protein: CASTSDLTRDTQYF.

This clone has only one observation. CDR3 nucleotides: TGTGCCAGCAGCGTAGCCCCTAGCGGGGGCTCCTACGAGCAGTACTTC. As protein: CASSVAPSGGSYEQYF. The J gene is TRBJ2-7, the V gene TRBV9; TRBD2 agrees at 10 bases. This CDR3 contains 16 residues. V dropped 0 bases and J dropped 0; count of bases not matched to a gene: 3. Germline V CDR1 and CDR2: SGDLS, YYNGEE.

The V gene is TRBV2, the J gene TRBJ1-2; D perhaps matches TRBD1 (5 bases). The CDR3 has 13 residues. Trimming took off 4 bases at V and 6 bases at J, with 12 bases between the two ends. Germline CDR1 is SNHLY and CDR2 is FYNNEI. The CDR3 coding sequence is TGTGCCAGCAGTGCCGGGGGACGCCATGGCTACACCTTC. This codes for CASSAGGRHGYTF.

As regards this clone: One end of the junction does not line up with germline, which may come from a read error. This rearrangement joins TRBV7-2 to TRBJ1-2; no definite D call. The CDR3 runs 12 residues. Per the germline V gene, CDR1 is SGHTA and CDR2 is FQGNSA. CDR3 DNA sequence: TGTGCCAGCAGCTTAGTGGTCCTTTCCCCGTCCTTC. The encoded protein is CASSLVVLSPSF.

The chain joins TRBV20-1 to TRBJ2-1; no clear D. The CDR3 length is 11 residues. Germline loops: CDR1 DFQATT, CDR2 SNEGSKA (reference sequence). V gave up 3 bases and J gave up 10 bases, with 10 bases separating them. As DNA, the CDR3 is TGCAGTGCTAGCAAGGCCCTAGAGCAGTTCTTC. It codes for CSASKALEQFF.

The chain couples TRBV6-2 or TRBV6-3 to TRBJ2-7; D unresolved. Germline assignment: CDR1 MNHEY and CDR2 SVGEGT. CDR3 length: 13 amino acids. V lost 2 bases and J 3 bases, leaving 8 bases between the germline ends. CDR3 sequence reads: CASSYGRYYEQYF. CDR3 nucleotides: TGTGCCAGCAGTTACGGGCGGTACTACGAGCAGTACTTC.